These T cell receptor beta chains were read from a single sample in a study of CD8+CD57+ T cells in acquired aplastic anemia. TCRdb independently ran MiXCR on the reads; one entry per CDR3 protein. The data hold 350,000 to 450,000 distinct CDR3 sequences, with around 68% observed a single time. Sequencing input: sorted CD4+, CD8+, or CD8+CD57+ T cells (not recorded which) from PBMCs. The receptors were sampled from a human donor in good health, serving as a control. Each CDR3 is given with its conserved first and last residue. A D gene is named only where the DNA matches it firmly. Rows give clone size only sometimes, using once, few, many, or a class for an expanded clone.

D gene: .; V gene: TRBV7-9; clone size: once; J gene: TRBJ1-1; CDR3 protein: CASSFPGLEREAFF; CDR3 DNA: TGTGCCAGCAGCTTTCCGGGCCTCGAGAGGGAAGCTTTCTTT
D gene: TRBD1; V gene: TRBV6-1; clone size: many; J gene: TRBJ1-6; CDR3 protein: CASSYGTGISNSPLHF; CDR3 DNA: TGTGCCAGCAGTTACGGGACAGGGATTTCCAATTCACCCCTCCACTTT
D gene: TRBD1; V gene: TRBV11-3; clone size: once; J gene: TRBJ1-6; CDR3 protein: CASNSGTGQGEAPLHF; CDR3 DNA: TGTGCCAGCAACTCCGGGACAGGGCAGGGGGAGGCACCCCTCCACTTT
D gene: TRBD1; V gene: TRBV7-9; clone size: .; J gene: TRBJ2-5; CDR3 protein: CASSLVGAGGTQYF; CDR3 DNA: TGTGCCAGCAGCTTAGTCGGGGCAGGGGGGACCCAGTACTTC
D gene: .; V gene: TRBV5-6; clone size: .; J gene: TRBJ2-7; CDR3 protein: CASSPAGSPYEQYF; CDR3 DNA: TGTGCCAGCAGCCCGGCCGGGAGCCCCTACGAGCAGTACTTC
D gene: .; V gene: TRBV7-2; clone size: many; J gene: TRBJ2-7; CDR3 protein: CASSLEPDNYSNEQYF; CDR3 DNA: TGTGCCAGCAGCTTAGAACCGGACAACTATTCTAACGAGCAGTACTTC
D gene: .; V gene: TRBV7-8; clone size: .; J gene: TRBJ1-3; CDR3 protein: CASSQGSLGASYGYTIYF; CDR3 DNA: TGCGCCAGCAGCCAAGGGTCCCTGGGGGCAAGCTATGGCTACACCATATATTTT
D gene: TRBD1; V gene: TRBV5-1; clone size: .; J gene: TRBJ2-5; CDR3 protein: CASSSGQGGLETQYF; CDR3 DNA: TGCGCCAGCAGCTCAGGACAGGGGGGGTTAGAGACCCAGTACTTC
D gene: .; V gene: TRBV7-2; clone size: .; J gene: TRBJ1-6; CDR3 protein: CASSLGLYGGLGPLHF; CDR3 DNA: TGTGCCAGCAGCTTAGGGTTATATGGGGGGTTGGGACCCCTCCACTTT
D gene: .; V gene: TRBV12-3/TRBV12-4; clone size: .; J gene: TRBJ1-2; CDR3 protein: CASNRPGARGYTF; CDR3 DNA: TGCGCCAGCAATCGTCCGGGGGCGCGGGGCTACACCTTC
D gene: TRBD1; V gene: TRBV7-8; clone size: few; J gene: TRBJ1-1; CDR3 protein: CASSLAQGATEAFF; CDR3 DNA: TGTGCCAGCAGCTTAGCGCAGGGGGCCACTGAAGCTTTCTTT
D gene: .; V gene: TRBV5-5; clone size: .; J gene: TRBJ2-5; CDR3 protein: CASRTGASLKETQYF; CDR3 DNA: TGTGCCAGCAGGACTGGGGCCTCCTTAAAAGAGACCCAGTACTTC
D gene: TRBD2; V gene: TRBV29-1; clone size: many; J gene: TRBJ2-3; CDR3 protein: CSAAGVRVGTLTDTQYF; CDR3 DNA: TGCAGCGCCGCGGGGGTTAGGGTCGGGACCCTCACAGATACGCAGTATTTT